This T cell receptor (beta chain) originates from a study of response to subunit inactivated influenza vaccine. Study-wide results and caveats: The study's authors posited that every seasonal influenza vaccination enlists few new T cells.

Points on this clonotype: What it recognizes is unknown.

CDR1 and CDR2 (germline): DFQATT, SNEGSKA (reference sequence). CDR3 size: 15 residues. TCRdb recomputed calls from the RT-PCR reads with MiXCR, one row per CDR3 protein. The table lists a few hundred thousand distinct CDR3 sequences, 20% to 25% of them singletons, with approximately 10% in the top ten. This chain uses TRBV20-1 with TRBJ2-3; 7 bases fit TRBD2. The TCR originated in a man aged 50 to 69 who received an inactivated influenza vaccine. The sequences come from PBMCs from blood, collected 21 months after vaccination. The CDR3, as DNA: TGCAGCTTCCCCGCAAGCGGGATTTCCACAGATACGCAGTATTTT. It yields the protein CSFPASGISTDTQYF.